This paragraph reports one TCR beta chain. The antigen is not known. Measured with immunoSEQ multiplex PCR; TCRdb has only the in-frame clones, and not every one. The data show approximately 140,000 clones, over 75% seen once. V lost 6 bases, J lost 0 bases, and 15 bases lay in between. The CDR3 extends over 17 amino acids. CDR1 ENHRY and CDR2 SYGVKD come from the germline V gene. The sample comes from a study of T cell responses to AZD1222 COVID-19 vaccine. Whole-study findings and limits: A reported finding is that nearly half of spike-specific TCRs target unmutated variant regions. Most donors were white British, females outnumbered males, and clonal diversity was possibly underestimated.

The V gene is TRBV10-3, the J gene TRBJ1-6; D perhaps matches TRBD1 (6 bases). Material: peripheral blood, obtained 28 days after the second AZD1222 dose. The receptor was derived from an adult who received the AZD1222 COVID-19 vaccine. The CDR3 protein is CAIREDRRSSYNSPLHF. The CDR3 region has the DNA TGTGCCATCAGGGAAGACAGGAGGAGCTCCTATAATTCACCCCTCCACTTT.